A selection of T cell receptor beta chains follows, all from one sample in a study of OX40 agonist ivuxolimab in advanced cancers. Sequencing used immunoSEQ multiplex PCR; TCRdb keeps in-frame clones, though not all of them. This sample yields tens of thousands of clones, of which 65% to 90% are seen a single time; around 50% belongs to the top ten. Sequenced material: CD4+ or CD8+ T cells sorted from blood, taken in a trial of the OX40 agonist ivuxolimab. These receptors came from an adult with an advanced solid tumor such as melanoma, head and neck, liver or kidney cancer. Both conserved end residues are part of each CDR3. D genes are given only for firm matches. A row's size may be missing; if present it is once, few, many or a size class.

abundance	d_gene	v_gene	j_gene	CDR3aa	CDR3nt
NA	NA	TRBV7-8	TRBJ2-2	CASRDTSNTGELFF	TGTGCCAGCAGGGATACATCGAACACCGGGGAGCTGTTTTTT
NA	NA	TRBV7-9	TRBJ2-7	CASSFGDGEQYF	TGTGCCAGCAGCTTCGGGGACGGCGAGCAGTACTTC
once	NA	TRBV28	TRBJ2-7	CASTLRGARYEQYF	TGTGCCAGCACCTTAAGGGGGGCTCGCTACGAGCAGTACTTC
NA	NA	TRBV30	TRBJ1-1	CAWSPEAFF	TGTGCCTGGAGCCCTGAAGCTTTCTTT
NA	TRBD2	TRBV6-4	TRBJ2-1	CASSPRGLADYNEQFF	TGTGCCAGCAGTCCTCGGGGACTAGCGGACTACAATGAGCAGTTCTTC
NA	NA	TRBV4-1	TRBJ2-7	CASSQEVGTPLPNYEQYF	TGCGCCAGCAGCCAAGAAGTTGGGACTCCACTCCCGAACTACGAGCAGTACTTC
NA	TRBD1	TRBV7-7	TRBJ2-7	CASSAGQGRFDEQYF	TGTGCTAGCAGCGCTGGACAGGGCCGTTTCGACGAGCAGTACTTC
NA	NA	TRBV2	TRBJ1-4	CASSGDTTDATNEKLFF	TGTGCCAGCAGTGGGGACACTACCGATGCAACTAATGAAAAACTGTTTTTT
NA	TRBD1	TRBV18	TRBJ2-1	CASSPDHGQGYNEQFF	TGTGCCAGCTCACCAGATCACGGACAGGGCTACAATGAGCAGTTCTTC
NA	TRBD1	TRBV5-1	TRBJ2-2	CASSRTGWATGELFF	TGCGCCAGCAGCAGGACAGGGTGGGCCACCGGGGAGCTGTTTTTT
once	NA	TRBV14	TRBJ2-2	CASSPTRWQNTGELFF	TGTGCCAGCAGCCCTACTCGTTGGCAGAACACCGGGGAGCTGTTTTTT
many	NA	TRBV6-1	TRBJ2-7	CASSSTAGYEQYF	TGTGCCAGCAGCTCCACCGCAGGCTACGAGCAGTACTTC
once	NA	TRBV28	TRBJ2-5	CASSPRTANRRAQYF	TGTGCCAGCAGTCCCCGGACAGCGAATCGACGGGCCCAGTACTTC
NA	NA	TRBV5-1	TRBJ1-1	CASSLEGRNTEAFF	TGCGCCAGCAGCTTGGAAGGCCGGAACACTGAAGCTTTCTTT
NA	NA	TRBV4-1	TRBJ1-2	CASSQERGLDYGYTF	TGCGCCAGCAGCCAAGAGAGGGGTCTCGACTATGGCTACACCTTC
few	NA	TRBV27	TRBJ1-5	CASNPAEGFNQPQHF	TGTGCCAGCAACCCAGCGGAGGGGTTCAATCAGCCCCAGCATTTT
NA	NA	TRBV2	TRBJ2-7	CASSLRTVLSYEQYF	TGTGCCAGCAGCCTAAGGACAGTCCTCTCCTACGAGCAGTACTTC
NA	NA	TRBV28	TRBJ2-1	CASSSRWGLTYNEQFF	TGTGCCAGCAGTTCCCGTTGGGGTTTGACCTACAATGAGCAGTTCTTC
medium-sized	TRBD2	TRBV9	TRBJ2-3	CASSVDGGAADTQYF	TGTGCCAGCAGCGTAGACGGGGGGGCCGCAGATACGCAGTATTTT
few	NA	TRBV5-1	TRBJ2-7	CASSLEGPLVWYF	TGCGCCAGCAGCTTGGAGGGCCCGCTAGTGTGGTACTTC
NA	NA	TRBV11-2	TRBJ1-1	CASSLVPSEAFF	TGTGCCAGCAGCTTAGTACCGTCTGAAGCTTTCTTT
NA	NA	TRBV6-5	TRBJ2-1	CASSYSAGLPRDEQFF	TGTGCCAGCAGTTACTCTGCGGGACTCCCCAGGGATGAGCAGTTCTTC
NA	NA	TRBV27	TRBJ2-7	CASSLRQGGYEQYF	TGTGCCAGCAGTTTGCGGCAGGGAGGATACGAGCAGTACTTC
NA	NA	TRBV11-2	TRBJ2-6	CATGWQPYSGANVLTF	TGTGCCACCGGGTGGCAGCCCTACTCTGGGGCCAACGTCCTGACTTTC
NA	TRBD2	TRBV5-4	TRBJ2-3	CASSLPGLAETDTQYF	TGTGCCAGCAGCTTGCCGGGACTAGCGGAAACAGATACGCAGTATTTT
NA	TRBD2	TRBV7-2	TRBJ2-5	CASSFTPVSGGVHQETQYF	TGTGCCAGCAGCTTTACCCCCGTGAGCGGGGGGGTACACCAAGAGACCCAGTACTTC
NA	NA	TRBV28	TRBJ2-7	CASSFFMGAPRGYEQYF	TGTGCCAGCAGTTTTTTCATGGGGGCCCCCCGAGGCTACGAGCAGTACTTC
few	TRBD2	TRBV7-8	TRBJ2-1	CASELAGGYNEQFF	TGTGCCAGCGAACTAGCGGGGGGCTACAATGAGCAGTTCTTC
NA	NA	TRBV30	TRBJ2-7	CAWSVQQGNEQYF	TGTGCCTGGAGTGTACAGCAGGGAAACGAGCAGTACTTC
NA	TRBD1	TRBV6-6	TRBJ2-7	CASSYPAGQESEQYF	TGTGCCAGCAGTTACCCCGCGGGACAGGAATCCGAGCAGTACTTC
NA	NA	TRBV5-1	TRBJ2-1	CASSWDGHEQFF	TGCGCCAGCAGCTGGGACGGCCATGAGCAGTTCTTC
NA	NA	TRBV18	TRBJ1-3	CASSPPGNLGVVGNTIYF	TGTGCCAGCTCACCACCGGGAAATTTGGGAGTCGTTGGAAACACCATATATTTT
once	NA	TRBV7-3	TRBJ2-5	CASSLELGETQYF	TGTGCCAGCAGCTTAGAGTTAGGGGAGACCCAGTACTTC
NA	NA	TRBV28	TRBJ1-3	CASSFEAGNTIYF	TGTGCCAGCAGTTTCGAGGCAGGAAACACCATATATTTT
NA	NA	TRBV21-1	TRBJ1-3	CASRRPGNTIYF	TGTGCCAGCAGACGACCTGGAAACACCATATATTTT
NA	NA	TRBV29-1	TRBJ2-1	CSVVVPPHNEQFF	TGCAGCGTTGTCGTACCCCCACACAATGAGCAGTTCTTC
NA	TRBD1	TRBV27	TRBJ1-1	CASSRGTGGADTEAFF	TGTGCCAGCAGCCGTGGGACAGGGGGCGCGGACACTGAAGCTTTCTTT
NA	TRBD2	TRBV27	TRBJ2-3	CASTINPRGGGTDTQYF	TGTGCCAGCACCATAAACCCGCGGGGGGGAGGCACAGATACGCAGTATTTT
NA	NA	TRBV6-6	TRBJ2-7	CASSYSPYEQYF	TGTGCCAGCAGTTACTCCCCCTACGAGCAGTACTTC
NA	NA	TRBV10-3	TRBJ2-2	CAISVSGELFF	TGTGCCATCAGTGTTTCCGGGGAGCTGTTTTTT
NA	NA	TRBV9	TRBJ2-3	CASSVSWDTQYF	TGTGCCAGCAGCGTTAGTTGGGATACGCAGTATTTT
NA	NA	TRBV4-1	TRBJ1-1	CASSNRGTLNTEAFF	TGCGCCAGCAGCAATCGCGGGACACTGAACACTGAAGCTTTCTTT
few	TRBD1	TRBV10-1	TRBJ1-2	CASIPTGEKLYGYTF	TGCGCCAGCATACCCACAGGGGAAAAACTTTATGGCTACACCTTC
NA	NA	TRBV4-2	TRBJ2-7	CASSELMTAHYEQYF	TGTGCCAGCAGCGAACTGATGACAGCTCACTACGAGCAGTACTTC
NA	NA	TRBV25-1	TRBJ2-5	CASNIGGETQYF	TGTGCCAGCAACATAGGGGGTGAGACCCAGTACTTC
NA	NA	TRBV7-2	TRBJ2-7	CASSLGLSEQYF	TGTGCCAGCAGCTTAGGACTTTCCGAGCAGTACTTC
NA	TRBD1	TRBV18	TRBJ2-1	CASLSTGGTGGYEQFF	TGTGCCAGCTTATCTACCGGCGGGACAGGGGGCTATGAGCAGTTCTTC
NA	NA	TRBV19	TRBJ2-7	CASSMGGPETYEQYF	TGTGCCAGTAGTATGGGGGGACCAGAAACCTACGAGCAGTACTTC
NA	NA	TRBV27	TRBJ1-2	CASSLQGNYGYTF	TGTGCCAGCAGTTTACAGGGGAACTATGGCTACACCTTC
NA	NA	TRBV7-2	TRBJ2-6	CASSLFGTLSGANVLTF	TGTGCCAGCAGCTTATTTGGGACCTTATCTGGGGCCAACGTCCTGACTTTC
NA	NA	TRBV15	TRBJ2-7	CATSRMGDSYEQYF	TGTGCCACCAGCAGAATGGGGGATTCCTACGAGCAGTACTTC
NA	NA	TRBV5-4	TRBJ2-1	CASTLWVGPSSYNEQFF	TGTGCCAGCACCCTGTGGGTAGGACCAAGCTCCTACAATGAGCAGTTCTTC
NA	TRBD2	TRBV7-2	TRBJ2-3	CASSFPTGLAGGSTDTQYF	TGTGCCAGCAGCTTCCCCACGGGACTAGCGGGGGGAAGCACAGATACGCAGTATTTT
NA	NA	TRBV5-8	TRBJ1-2	CASSLGWAGRTYGYTF	TGTGCCAGCAGCTTGGGGTGGGCCGGGCGAACCTATGGCTACACCTTC